Each of the 21 T cell receptor beta chains below was sequenced from the same sample in a study of T-cell reconstitution after alpha-beta-depleted transplantation in children. Molecular barcoding with unique molecular identifiers was used for the TCRbeta library. MiXCR, run by TCRdb on the PCR reads, gives a single entry per CDR3 protein. In the table there are under 850,000 distinct CDR3 sequences, around 13% of which are singletons. The sequences come from PBMCs, collected before TCRalphabeta/CD19-depleted stem cell transplant. The receptors were gathered from a girl aged 2 to 10 with congenital amegakaryocytic thrombocytopenia, due to receive a stem cell transplant.

There are a few counts of this clonotype. The V gene is TRBV20-1, the J gene TRBJ2-7; D ambiguous. Germline loops: CDR1 DFQATT, CDR2 SNEGSKA (reference sequence). V lost 1 base, J lost 7 bases, and 5 bases lay in between. CDR3 length: 10 amino acids. For the CDR3, the DNA is TGCAGTGCTAGAGTGGTAGAGCAGTACTTC. Its protein is CSARVVEQYF.

This clonotype came up a few times. This chain uses TRBV6-2 or TRBV6-3 with TRBJ2-3, with 8 bases aligning to TRBD2. The CDR3 is 18 residues long. The J segment lost 5 bases and the V segment lost 5 bases, leaving 18 bases of the junction unmatched. Germline-derived CDR1 and CDR2 are MNHEY and SVGEGT. The CDR3 DNA reads as TGTGCCAGCAGTCAACGACCGGACATAGCGGGATCGGGAGATACGCAGTATTTT. Protein sequence: CASSQRPDIAGSGDTQYF.

This clonotype was detected ten times or more. This chain links TRBV7-7 with TRBJ2-2; possible D gene TRBD1, 5 bases. The V end lost 5 bases, the J end lost 1 base, and 8 bases lay between the germline ends. From germline, CDR1 is SSHAT and CDR2 FNYEAQ (reference sequence). The CDR3 sequence is 14 residues long. The CDR3: CASSNGQNTGELFF. CDR3 sequence (DNA): TGTGCCAGCAGCAATGGACAGAACACCGGGGAGCTGTTTTTT.

This clonotype appeared many times. This chain links TRBV12-3 or TRBV12-4 with TRBJ2-2; D remains ambiguous. Trimming took 2 bases from V and 7 from J, leaving 5 bases between them. This CDR3 comprises 12 residues. CDR3 bases: TGTGCCAGCAGTTTATTGTTCGGGGAGCTGTTTTTT. This codes for CASSLLFGELFF.

This clonotype was seen a handful of times. V and J are TRBV6-6 and TRBJ1-1, with TRBD1 as a possible D gene (5 bases). Germline CDR1 and CDR2: MNHNY and SVGAGI (reference sequence). The V and J ends lost 7 bases and 2 bases respectively, with 11 bases between them. The CDR3 spans 13 residues. CDR3 sequence reads: CASNRQTNTEAFF. In nucleotides, the CDR3 is TGTGCCAGCAACCGACAGACCAACACTGAAGCTTTCTTT.

The chain links TRBV5-1 to TRBJ2-7; TRBD2 agrees at 10 bases. V gave up 1 base and J gave up 9 bases; unmatched junction bases: 13. This CDR3 region has 16 residues. Germline CDR1 reads SGHRS; CDR2 reads YFSETQ. CDR3 bases: TGCGCCAGCAGCTTGAGACTAGCGGGCTACCAATGGGGGCAGTACTTC. Translated, it gives CASSLRLAGYQWGQYF.

This rearrangement joins TRBV7-9 to TRBJ2-7; the D is unclear. The CDR3 loop spans 14 amino acids. Germline V gene sequence: CDR1 SEHNR, CDR2 FQNEAQ (reference sequence). V was trimmed by 2 bases and J by 1 base, leaving 9 bases between them. The CDR3 loop is CASSLTGWSYEQYF. In DNA form, the CDR3 reads TGTGCCAGCAGCTTAACCGGGTGGTCCTACGAGCAGTACTTC.

This clonotype was recorded at least ten times. The chain links TRBV7-8 to TRBJ1-3; possibly TRBD1 for D (5 bases). The CDR3 consists of 13 residues. Trimming shortened V by 7 bases and J by 3 bases, and 10 bases separated the two germline ends. Germline assignment: CDR1 SGHVS and CDR2 FQNEAQ. The CDR3: CASTQGFGNTIYF. The CDR3 DNA follows: TGTGCCAGCACCCAGGGTTTTGGAAACACCATATATTTT.

The chain joins TRBV29-1 to TRBJ2-1; tentative D call: TRBD2 (6 bases). Germline V gene data show CDR1 as SQVTM and CDR2 as ANQGSEA. CDR3 length: 14 amino acids. V lost 8 bases to trimming and J lost 0 bases, with 14 bases between them. CDR3 loop: CSYGAGGSYNEQFF. The CDR3 nucleotides are TGCAGCTATGGAGCGGGCGGCTCCTACAATGAGCAGTTCTTC.

This clonotype was detected ten times or more. The chain has TRBV20-1 and TRBJ2-3, with 9 bases fitting TRBD2. The V and J ends lost 3 bases and 2 bases, in that order; junction bases with no gene match: 3. The CDR3 contains 14 residues. Germline V gene lookup returns CDR1 DFQATT and CDR2 SNEGSKA (reference sequence). The CDR3 nucleotides read TGCAGTGCTAGCGCGGGAGGGCCCACAGATACGCAGTATTTT. This sequence encodes CSASAGGPTDTQYF.

A word on this clonotype: The CDR3 does not close with the conserved phenylalanine or tryptophan, likely indicating a read error. Because the CDR3's place on the DNA is in doubt, the DNA is left out and the CDR3 is given as listed by TCRdb. CDR3 protein: CASSGRGPIGLNRLASLEI. The genes are TRBV14 and TRBJ2-7; the table's D call, TRBD2, was not checked against the DNA. The CDR3 is 19 residues long, counting both termini. The V gene's germline CDR1 is SGHDN and CDR2 FVKESK.

This clonotype was recorded a few times. The chain joins TRBV30 to TRBJ2-5, with TRBD2 identical over 11 bases. This CDR3 has 14 amino acids. The germline CDR1 and CDR2 sequences are GTSNPN and SVGIG (reference sequence). V dropped 5 bases and J dropped 5; count of bases not matched to a gene: 7. For the CDR3, the DNA is TGTGCCTGGGACACTAGCGGGAGTATGGAGACCCAGTACTTC. It yields the protein CAWDTSGSMETQYF. The whole variable domain, filled in from reference TRBV30 and TRBJ2-5, reads SQTIHQWPATLVQPVGSPLSLECTVEGTSNPNLYWYRQAAGRGLQLLFYSVGIGQISSEVPQNLSASRPQDRQFILSSKKLLLSDSGFYLCAWDTSGSMETQYFGPGTRLLVL.

This clonotype has at least ten counts. The V gene is TRBV20-1, the J gene TRBJ2-5; D not certain. V dropped 3 bases and J dropped 7 bases, with 12 bases sitting between them. Germline CDR1 is DFQATT and CDR2 is SNEGSKA (reference sequence). The CDR3 sequence is 12 residues long. The CDR3 DNA is TGCAGTGCTAGGTTGATGGGGTTGACCCAGTACTTC. Its translation: CSARLMGLTQYF.

With respect to this clonotype: At one end the junction does not follow the germline gene, possibly because of a read error. The rearrangement uses TRBV7-9 and TRBJ2-1; 9 nucleotides agree with TRBD2. This CDR3 is built from 15 residues. CDR1 is SEHNR, CDR2 FQNEAQ, per germline (reference sequence). This CDR3 is CASSRGRAFVDEQLF. The CDR3 DNA reads as TGTGCCAGCAGCCGCGGGAGGGCCTTCGTAGATGAGCAGCTCTTC. Full variable domain (outside the CDR3, taken from reference TRBV7-9 and TRBJ2-1): DTGVSQNPRHKITKRGQNVTFRCDPISEHNRLYWYRQTLGQGPEFLTYFQNEAQLEKSRLLSDRFSAERPKGSFSTLEIQRTEQGDSAMYLCASSRGRAFVDEQLFGPGTRLTVL.

The chain carries TRBV28 and TRBJ1-2, with D hard to call. Germline CDR1 is MDHEN and CDR2 is SYDVKM. This CDR3 has 11 amino acids. V lost 4 bases and J lost 5, with 5 bases in between. The CDR3 here is CASSSMYGYTF. CDR3 bases: TGTGCCAGCAGTTCTATGTATGGCTACACCTTC.

In this sample, this clonotype turned up a few times. The chain combines TRBV25-1 with TRBJ2-7; possibly TRBD1 for D (6 bases). From germline, CDR1 is MGHDK and CDR2 SYGVNS. V was cut by 3 bases and J by 6 bases, with 18 bases left in between. The CDR3 contains 15 residues. CDR3 nucleotide sequence: TGTGCCAGCAGTGATCCCGCAGGGGCTCTACGCGAGCAGTACTTC. This translates into CASSDPAGALREQYF.

On this clonotype: With a much larger clone just one base away, this may be a read error. The CDR3 sequence is CCAKTSASSYNEQFF. CDR3 in DNA: TGCTGTGCTAAGACTAGCGCCAGCTCCTACAATGAGCAGTTCTTC. V gene TRBV20-1 combines with J gene TRBJ2-1, with 8 positions matching TRBD2. The CDR3 runs 15 residues. Germline lookup yields CDR1 DFQATT and CDR2 SNEGSKA (reference sequence).

The V call is TRBV6-6, the J call TRBJ2-4; 8 bases agree with TRBD2. V trimming: 6 bases; J trimming: 8 bases; junction bases outside the gene matches: 3. Germline V gene sequence: CDR1 MNHNY, CDR2 SVGAGI (reference sequence). The CDR3 consists of 12 residues. The CDR3 here is CASSYGRDIQYF. CDR3 bases: TGTGCCAGCAGCTACGGGAGGGACATTCAGTACTTC.

In its sample, this clonotype was seen many times. The junction shows a germline mismatch at one end, possibly a read error. J is TRBJ2-1 and V is TRBV12-3 or TRBV12-4; 10 bases fit TRBD1. The CDR3 sequence is 12 residues long. The CDR3 DNA sequence: TGTGCCAGCAGTCAAACCGGGACAGGGGTCCTCTTC. Translating it yields CASSQTGTGVLF.

In this sample, this clonotype turned up many times. The chain links TRBV29-1 to TRBJ2-3, with 7 nucleotides matching TRBD2. V shed 4 bases, J shed 2 bases, and the junction held 6 bases outside the gene matches. CDR1 is SQVTM and CDR2 is ANQGSEA in the germline V gene. The length of the CDR3 is 14 residues. This CDR3 is CSVGREGLTDTQYF. The CDR3 DNA reads TGCAGCGTTGGGAGGGAGGGCCTCACAGATACGCAGTATTTT.

This clonotype was detected only a few times. The rearrangement joins TRBV5-1 to TRBJ2-1; possibly TRBD2 for D (6 bases). Germline lookup yields CDR1 SGHRS and CDR2 YFSETQ. CDR3 length equals 17 residues. V shed 2 bases and J shed 9 bases, with 24 bases lying between them. The CDR3 sequence is CASSFVGFGGISAEQFF. In nucleotides, the CDR3 is TGCGCCAGCAGCTTTGTGGGTTTCGGCGGGATTTCGGCTGAGCAGTTCTTC.